At least ten counts were recorded for the clone carrying this TCR beta chain. Its cognate antigen is unknown. The read ends 3 residues before the CDR3 terminus; that terminus is restored from the germline J gene. This entry belongs to a study of T cell clonality in common variable immunodeficiency. Method: immunoSEQ multiplex PCR; TCRdb's copy keeps in-frame clones and lacks some. Singletons are absent from the sample, which has about 39,000 clones. Study-wide findings and caveats: Fewer deletions and N-nucleotide insertions were reportedly seen in common variable immunodeficiency TCR beta sequences.

CDR1 and CDR2 (germline): SGHTA, FQGNSA. The CDR3 consists of 13 residues. Trimming left V 6 bases short and J 4 bases short, with 12 bases between. This TCR was recovered from a person aged 18 to 69 in good health. This chain joins TRBV7-2 and TRBJ2-5; D is perhaps TRBD1 (7 bases). Sequencing used peripheral blood mononuclear cells. This CDR3 reads CASSRQGGETQYF. Partial CDR3 DNA: TGTGCCAGCAGTCGACAGGGAGGAGAGACC. Supplemented by reference TRBV7-2 and TRBJ2-5, the full variable domain reads GAGVSQSPSNKVTEKGKDVELRCDPISGHTALYWYRQSLGQGLEFLIYFQGNSAPDKSGLPSDRFSAERTGGSVSTLTIQRTQQEDSAVYLCASSRQGGETQYFGPGTRLLVL.